The entry below gives a single T cell receptor beta chain sequence along with its context. CDR1 is KGHDR, CDR2 SFDVKD, per germline. The CDR3 has 13 residues. The junction had 7 bases not matched to a gene; V was cut back by 9 bases and J by 3 bases. In the study's own analysis: It was from reference gene primer amplification that nucleated cell counts were estimated. Method: immunoSEQ multiplex PCR; TCRdb's copy keeps in-frame clones and lacks some. D and trimming come from the DNA, and the V and J calls and clone size come from that table. The sample includes just over 300,000 clones, 89% of them seen just once. These data originate in a study of blood T cell repertoires in COVID-19. Study information: Collection of acute and convalescent COVID-19 samples took place in the United States, Italy and Spain. PBMCs, B-cell-depleted T cells, or T cells provided the cDNA or gDNA that made up the material.

Followed over time, Seattle patients had been enrolled while infection was active. This TCR was sampled from a woman aged 25 to 39 with COVID-19, enrolled during active disease. The chain carries TRBV24-1 and TRBJ2-7; 7 bases fit TRBD1. Specimen: peripheral blood. The CDR3 sequence: CATSPGQNYEQYF. The DNA of the CDR3 is TGTGCCACCTCACCGGGACAGAACTACGAGCAGTACTTC.